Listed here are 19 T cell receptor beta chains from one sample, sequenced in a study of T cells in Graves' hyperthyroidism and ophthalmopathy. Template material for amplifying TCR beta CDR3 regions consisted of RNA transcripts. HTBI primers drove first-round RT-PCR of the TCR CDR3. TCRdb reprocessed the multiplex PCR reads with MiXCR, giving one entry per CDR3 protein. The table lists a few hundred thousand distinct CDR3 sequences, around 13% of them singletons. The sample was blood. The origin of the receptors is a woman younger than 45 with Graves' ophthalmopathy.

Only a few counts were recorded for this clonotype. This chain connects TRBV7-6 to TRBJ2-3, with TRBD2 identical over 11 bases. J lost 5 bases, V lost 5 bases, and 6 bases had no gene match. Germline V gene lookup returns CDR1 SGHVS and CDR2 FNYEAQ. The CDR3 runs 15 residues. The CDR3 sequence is CASSPLAGGVDTQYF. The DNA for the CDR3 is TGTGCCAGCAGCCCCCTAGCGGGGGGCGTAGATACGCAGTATTTT.

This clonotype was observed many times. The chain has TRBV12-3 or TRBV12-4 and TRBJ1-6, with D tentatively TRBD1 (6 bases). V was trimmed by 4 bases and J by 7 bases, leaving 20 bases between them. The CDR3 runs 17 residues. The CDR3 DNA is TGTGCCAGCAGTTGGCTACAGGGTTCTAGGGTCAATTCACCCCTCCACTTT. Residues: CASSWLQGSRVNSPLHF.

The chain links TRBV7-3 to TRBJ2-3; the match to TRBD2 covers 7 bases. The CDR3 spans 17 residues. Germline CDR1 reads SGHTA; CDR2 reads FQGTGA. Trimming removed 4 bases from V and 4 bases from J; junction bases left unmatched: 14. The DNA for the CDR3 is TGTGCCAGCAGCTACACGGGCACCGGGACTAATGCAGATACGCAGTATTTT. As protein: CASSYTGTGTNADTQYF.

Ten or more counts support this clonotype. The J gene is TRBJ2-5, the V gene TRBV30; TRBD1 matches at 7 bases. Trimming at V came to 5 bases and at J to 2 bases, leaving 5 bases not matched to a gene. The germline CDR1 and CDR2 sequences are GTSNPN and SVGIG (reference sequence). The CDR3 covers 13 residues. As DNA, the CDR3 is TGTGCCTGGGGGACAGACCTGCAAGAGACCCAGTACTTC. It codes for CAWGTDLQETQYF.

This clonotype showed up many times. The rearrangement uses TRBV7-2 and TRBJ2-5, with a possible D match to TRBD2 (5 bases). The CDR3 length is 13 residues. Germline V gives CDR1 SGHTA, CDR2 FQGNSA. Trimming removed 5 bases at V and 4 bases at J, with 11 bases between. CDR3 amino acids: CASSRRGRETQYF. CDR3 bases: TGTGCCAGCAGCCGACGGGGAAGAGAGACCCAGTACTTC.

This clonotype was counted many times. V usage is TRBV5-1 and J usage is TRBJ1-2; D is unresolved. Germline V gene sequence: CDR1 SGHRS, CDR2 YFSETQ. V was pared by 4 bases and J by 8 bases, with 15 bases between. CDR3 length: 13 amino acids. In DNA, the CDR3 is TGCGCCAGCAGCGCGGCCGGGGAAGACGGCTACACCTTC. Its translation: CASSAAGEDGYTF.

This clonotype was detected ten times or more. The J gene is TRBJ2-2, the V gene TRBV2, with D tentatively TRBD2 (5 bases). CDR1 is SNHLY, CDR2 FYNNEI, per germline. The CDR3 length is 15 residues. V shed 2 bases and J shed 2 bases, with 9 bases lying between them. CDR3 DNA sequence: TGTGCCAGCAGTGAATGGAGGACTAACACCGGGGAGCTGTTTTTT. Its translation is CASSEWRTNTGELFF.

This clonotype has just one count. The CDR3 protein is CASSRPVFYGYTF. The CDR3 DNA follows: TGTGCCAGCAGCCGCCCAGTTTTCTATGGCTACACCTTC. This sequence joins TRBV7-9 and TRBJ1-2; D ambiguous. Trimming pared 5 bases from V and 4 bases from J, leaving 11 bases between. CDR3 length: 13 amino acids. Looked up from germline, CDR1 is SEHNR and CDR2 is FQNEAQ (reference sequence).

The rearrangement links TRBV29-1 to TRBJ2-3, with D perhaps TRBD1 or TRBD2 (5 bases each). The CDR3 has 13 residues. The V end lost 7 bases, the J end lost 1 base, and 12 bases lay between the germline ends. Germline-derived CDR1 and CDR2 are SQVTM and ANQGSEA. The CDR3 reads CSARVGGTDTQYF. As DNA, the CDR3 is TGCAGCGCCCGAGTGGGGGGCACAGATACGCAGTATTTT.

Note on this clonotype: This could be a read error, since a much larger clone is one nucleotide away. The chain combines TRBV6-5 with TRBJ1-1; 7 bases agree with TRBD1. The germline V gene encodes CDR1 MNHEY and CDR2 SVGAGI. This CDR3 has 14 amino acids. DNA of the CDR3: TGTGCCAGCAATTACACCTGGGACAGCACTGAAGCTTTCTTT. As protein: CASNYTWDSTEAFF.

CDR3 DNA sequence: TGCAGTGCCCATTCCGGGACAGGGGGGCAGCCCCAGCATTTT. Protein product: CSAHSGTGGQPQHF. The chain has TRBV20-1 and TRBJ1-5; 11 bases fit TRBD1. After removal of 6 bases from V and 7 bases from J, the junction contained 8 bases not matched to a gene. The CDR3 length is 14 residues. The germline V gene encodes CDR1 DFQATT and CDR2 SNEGSKA (reference sequence).

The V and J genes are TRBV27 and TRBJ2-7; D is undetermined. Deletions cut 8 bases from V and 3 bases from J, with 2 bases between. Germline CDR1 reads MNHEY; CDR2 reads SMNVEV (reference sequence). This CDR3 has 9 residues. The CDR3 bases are TGTGCCAGCCTCTACGAGCAGTACTTC. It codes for CASLYEQYF.

CDR3 nucleotide sequence: TGTGCCAGCAGTTTAAGCTACACAGATACGCAGTATTTT. Translation: CASSLSYTDTQYF. J is TRBJ2-3 and V is TRBV27; no clear D gene. Germline V gene sequence: CDR1 MNHEY, CDR2 SMNVEV (reference sequence). V lost 2 bases and J lost 2, with 5 bases in between. The CDR3 extends over 13 amino acids.

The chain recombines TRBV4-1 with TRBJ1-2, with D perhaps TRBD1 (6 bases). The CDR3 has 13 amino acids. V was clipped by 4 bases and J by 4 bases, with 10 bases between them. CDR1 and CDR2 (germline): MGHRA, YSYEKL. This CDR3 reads CASSLDRPYGYTF. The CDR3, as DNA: TGCGCCAGCAGCCTGGACAGACCCTATGGCTACACCTTC.

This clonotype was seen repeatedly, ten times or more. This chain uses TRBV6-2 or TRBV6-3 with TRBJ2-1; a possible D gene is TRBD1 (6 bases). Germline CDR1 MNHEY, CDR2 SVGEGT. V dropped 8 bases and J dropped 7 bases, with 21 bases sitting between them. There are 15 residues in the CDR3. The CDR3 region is CASSGHWGSMNEQFF. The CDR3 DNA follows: TGTGCCAGCTCGGGACATTGGGGCAGTATGAATGAGCAGTTCTTC.

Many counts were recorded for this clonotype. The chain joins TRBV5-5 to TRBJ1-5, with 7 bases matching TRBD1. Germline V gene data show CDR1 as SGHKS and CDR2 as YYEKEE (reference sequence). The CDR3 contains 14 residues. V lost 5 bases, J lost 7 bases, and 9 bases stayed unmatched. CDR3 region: CASRSGTDQQPQHF. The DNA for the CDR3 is TGTGCCAGCAGAAGTGGGACAGACCAGCAGCCCCAGCATTTT.

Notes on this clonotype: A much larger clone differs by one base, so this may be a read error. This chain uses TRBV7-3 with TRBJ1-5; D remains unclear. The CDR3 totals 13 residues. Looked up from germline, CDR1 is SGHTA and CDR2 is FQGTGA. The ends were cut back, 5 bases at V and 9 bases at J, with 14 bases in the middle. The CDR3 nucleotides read TGTGCCAGCAGCGCCTCGATAATTACGCCCCAGCATTTT. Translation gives CASSASIITPQHF.

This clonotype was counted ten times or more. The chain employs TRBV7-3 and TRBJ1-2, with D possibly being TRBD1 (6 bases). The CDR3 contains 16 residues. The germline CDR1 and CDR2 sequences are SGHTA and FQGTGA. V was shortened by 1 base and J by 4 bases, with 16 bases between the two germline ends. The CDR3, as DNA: TGTGCCAGCAGCTTAAACCCCGCGAACAGGGTCTATGGCTACACCTTC. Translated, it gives CASSLNPANRVYGYTF.

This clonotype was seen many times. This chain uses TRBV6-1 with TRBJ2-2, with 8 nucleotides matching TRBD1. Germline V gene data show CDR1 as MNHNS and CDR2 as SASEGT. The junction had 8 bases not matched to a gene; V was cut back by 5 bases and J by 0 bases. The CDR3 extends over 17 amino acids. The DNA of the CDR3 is TGTGCCAGCAGTAAACGCCCAGGGGGCGCGAACACCGGGGAGCTGTTTTTT. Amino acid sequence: CASSKRPGGANTGELFF.